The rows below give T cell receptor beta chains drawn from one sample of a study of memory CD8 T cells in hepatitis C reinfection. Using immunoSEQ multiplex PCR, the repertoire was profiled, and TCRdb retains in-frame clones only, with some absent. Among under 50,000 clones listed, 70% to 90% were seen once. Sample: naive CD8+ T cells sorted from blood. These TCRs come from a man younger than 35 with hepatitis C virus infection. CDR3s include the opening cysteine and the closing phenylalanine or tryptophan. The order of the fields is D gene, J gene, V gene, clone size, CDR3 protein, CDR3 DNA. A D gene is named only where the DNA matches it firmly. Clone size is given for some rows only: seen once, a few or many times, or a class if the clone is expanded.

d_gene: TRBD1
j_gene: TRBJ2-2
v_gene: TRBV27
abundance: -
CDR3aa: CASSLGTGENTGELFF
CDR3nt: TGTGCCAGCAGTTTGGGGACAGGAGAGAACACCGGGGAGCTGTTTTTT

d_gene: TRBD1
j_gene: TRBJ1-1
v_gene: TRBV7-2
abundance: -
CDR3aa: CASSPTGGRNTEAFF
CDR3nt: TGTGCCAGCAGCCCAACAGGGGGAAGGAACACTGAAGCTTTCTTT

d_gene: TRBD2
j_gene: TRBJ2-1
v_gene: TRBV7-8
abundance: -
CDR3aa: CASSLRLAGGPSGNEQFF
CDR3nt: TGTGCCAGCAGCTTGAGACTAGCGGGAGGTCCATCGGGCAATGAGCAGTTCTTC

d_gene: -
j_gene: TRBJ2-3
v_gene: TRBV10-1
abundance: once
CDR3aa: CASSEGSPSTDTQYF
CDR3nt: TGCGCCAGCAGTGAAGGTAGCCCTAGCACAGATACGCAGTATTTT

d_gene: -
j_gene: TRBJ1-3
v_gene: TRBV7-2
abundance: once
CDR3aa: CASSLASPSGNTIYF
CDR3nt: TGTGCCAGCAGCTTAGCTAGTCCCTCTGGAAACACCATATATTTT

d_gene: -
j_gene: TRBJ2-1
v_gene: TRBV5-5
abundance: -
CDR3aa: CASSLDTYNEQFF
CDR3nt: TGTGCCAGCAGCTTGGACACCTACAATGAGCAGTTCTTC

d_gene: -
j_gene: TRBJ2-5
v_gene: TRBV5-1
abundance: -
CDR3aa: CASSLAAVQETQYF
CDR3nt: TGCGCCAGCAGCTTGGCGGCGGTACAAGAGACCCAGTACTTC

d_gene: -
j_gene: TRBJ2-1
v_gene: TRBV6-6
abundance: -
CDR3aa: CASSSRLAQYNEQFF
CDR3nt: TGTGCCAGCAGTTCCCGGTTAGCGCAGTACAATGAGCAGTTCTTC

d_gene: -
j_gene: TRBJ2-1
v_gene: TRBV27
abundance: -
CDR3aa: CATGDLYNEQFF
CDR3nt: TGTGCCACGGGGGACCTCTACAATGAGCAGTTCTTC

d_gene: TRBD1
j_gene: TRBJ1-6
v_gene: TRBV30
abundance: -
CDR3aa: CAWMNTDRDNSPLHF
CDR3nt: TGTGCCTGGATGAATACGGACAGGGACAATTCACCCCTCCACTTT

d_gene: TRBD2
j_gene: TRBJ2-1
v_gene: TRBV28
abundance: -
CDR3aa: CASSSRTSGTYNEQFF
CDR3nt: TGTGCCAGCAGTTCTCGGACTAGCGGGACGTACAATGAGCAGTTCTTC

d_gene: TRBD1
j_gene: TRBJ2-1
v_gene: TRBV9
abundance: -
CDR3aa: CASSVATGGEQFF
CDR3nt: TGTGCCAGCAGCGTAGCCACAGGGGGCGAGCAGTTCTTC

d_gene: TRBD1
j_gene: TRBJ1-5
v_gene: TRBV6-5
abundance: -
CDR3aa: CASSADRGRGQPQHF
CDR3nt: TGTGCCAGCAGTGCGGACAGGGGGCGCGGGCAGCCCCAGCATTTT

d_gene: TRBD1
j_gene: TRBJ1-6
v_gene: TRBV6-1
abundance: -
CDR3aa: CASHLWTGSSPLHF
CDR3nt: TGTGCCAGCCATTTGTGGACAGGGTCGTCACCCCTCCACTTT

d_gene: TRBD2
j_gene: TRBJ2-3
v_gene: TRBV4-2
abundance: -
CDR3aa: CASSQDGAGGLGTQYF
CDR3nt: TGTGCCAGCAGCCAAGATGGAGCGGGAGGGCTCGGGACGCAGTATTTT

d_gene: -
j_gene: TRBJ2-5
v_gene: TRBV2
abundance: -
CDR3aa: CASSPTSLEGETQYF
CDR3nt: TGTGCCAGCAGCCCGACTAGTTTGGAGGGAGAGACCCAGTACTTC

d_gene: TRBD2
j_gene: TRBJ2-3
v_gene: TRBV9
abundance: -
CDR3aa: CASSVGRRGGPTDTQYF
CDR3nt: TGTGCCAGCAGCGTAGGGCGGCGGGGGGGCCCCACAGATACGCAGTATTTT

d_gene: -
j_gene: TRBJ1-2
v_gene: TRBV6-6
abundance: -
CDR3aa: CASQGTYGYTF
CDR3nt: TGTGCCAGCCAAGGGACTTATGGCTACACCTTC

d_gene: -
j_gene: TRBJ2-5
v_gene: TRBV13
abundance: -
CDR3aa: CASSLGFSGYQETQYF
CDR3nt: TGTGCCAGCAGCTTAGGGTTTAGCGGCTACCAAGAGACCCAGTACTTC

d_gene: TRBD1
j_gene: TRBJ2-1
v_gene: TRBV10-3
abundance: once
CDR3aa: CAISTRTGEGEQFF
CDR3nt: TGTGCCATCAGTACTCGGACAGGGGAGGGGGAGCAGTTCTTC

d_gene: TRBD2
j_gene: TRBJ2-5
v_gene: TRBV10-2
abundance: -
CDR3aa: CASSEVGGGQETQYF
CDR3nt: TGCGCCAGCAGTGAGGTCGGGGGGGGCCAAGAGACCCAGTACTTC

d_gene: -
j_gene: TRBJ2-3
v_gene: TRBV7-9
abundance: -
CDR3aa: CASSLTAQGTDTQYF
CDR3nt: TGTGCCAGCAGCTTAACAGCCCAAGGCACAGATACGCAGTATTTT

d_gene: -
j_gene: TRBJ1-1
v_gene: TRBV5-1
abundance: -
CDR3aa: CASSLGGGAEAFF
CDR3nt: TGCGCCAGCAGCTTGGGAGGGGGGGCAGAAGCTTTCTTT

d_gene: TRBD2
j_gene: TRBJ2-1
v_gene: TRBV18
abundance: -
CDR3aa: CASSLYPGTSGNYNEQFF
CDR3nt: TGTGCCAGCTCTCTTTACCCCGGGACTAGCGGGAACTACAATGAGCAGTTCTTC

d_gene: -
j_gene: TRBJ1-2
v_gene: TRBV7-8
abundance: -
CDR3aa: CASSLYAGAYGYTF
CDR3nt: TGTGCCAGCAGCTTATACGCAGGGGCTTATGGCTACACCTTC

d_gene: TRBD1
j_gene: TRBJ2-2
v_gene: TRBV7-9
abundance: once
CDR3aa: CASSWTGNTGELFF
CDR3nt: TGTGCCAGCAGTTGGACAGGGAACACCGGGGAGCTGTTTTTT

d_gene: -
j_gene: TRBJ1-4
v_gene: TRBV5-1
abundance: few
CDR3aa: CASSLGQGPTNEKLFF
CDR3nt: TGCGCCAGCAGCTTGGGGCAGGGGCCAACTAATGAAAAACTGTTTTTT

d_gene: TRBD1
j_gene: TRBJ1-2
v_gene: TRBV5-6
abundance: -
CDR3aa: CASSTGQGPTF
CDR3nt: TGTGCCAGCAGTACTGGACAGGGTCCCACCTTC

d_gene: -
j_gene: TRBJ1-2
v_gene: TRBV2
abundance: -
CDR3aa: CASSDWDLDGGDGYTF
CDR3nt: TGTGCCAGCAGTGACTGGGACCTCGACGGGGGAGATGGCTACACCTTC

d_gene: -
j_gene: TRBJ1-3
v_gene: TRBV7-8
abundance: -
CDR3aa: CASSLGQSGNTIYF
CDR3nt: TGTGCCAGCAGCTTAGGACAGTCTGGAAACACCATATATTTT

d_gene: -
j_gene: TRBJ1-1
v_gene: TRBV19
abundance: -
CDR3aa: CASSIVGGSNTEAFF
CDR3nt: TGTGCCAGTAGTATAGTGGGAGGGTCGAACACTGAAGCTTTCTTT

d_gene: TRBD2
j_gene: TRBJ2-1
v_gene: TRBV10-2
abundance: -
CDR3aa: CASGLGLAAYNEQFF
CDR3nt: TGCGCCAGCGGGCTGGGACTAGCGGCTTACAATGAGCAGTTCTTC

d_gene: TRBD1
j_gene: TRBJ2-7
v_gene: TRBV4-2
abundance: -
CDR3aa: CASSSSGGTYEQYF
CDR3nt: TGTGCCAGCAGCTCATCAGGGGGCACCTACGAGCAGTACTTC

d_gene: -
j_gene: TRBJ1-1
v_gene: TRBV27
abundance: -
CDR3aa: CASSLRGMNTEAFF
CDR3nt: TGTGCCAGCAGTTTGCGGGGGATGAACACTGAAGCTTTCTTT

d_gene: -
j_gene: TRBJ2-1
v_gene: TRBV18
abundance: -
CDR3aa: CASSPQYNGQFF
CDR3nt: TGTGCCAGCTCTCCGCAATACAATGGGCAGTTCTTC

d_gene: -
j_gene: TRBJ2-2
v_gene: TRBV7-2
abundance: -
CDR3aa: CARSFGEDTGELFF
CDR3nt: TGTGCCAGGTCCTTCGGGGAGGACACCGGGGAGCTGTTTTTT

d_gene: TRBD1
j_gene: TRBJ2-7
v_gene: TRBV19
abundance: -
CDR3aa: CASSMSLGQGTYEQYF
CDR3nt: TGTGCCAGTAGTATGTCCCTGGGACAGGGGACCTACGAGCAGTACTTC

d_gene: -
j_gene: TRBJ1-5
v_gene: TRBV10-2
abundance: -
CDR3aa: CASTVRFNQPQHF
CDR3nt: TGCGCCAGCACGGTCAGGTTTAATCAGCCCCAGCATTTT